Below, 14 T cell receptor beta chains from the same sample are listed, as sequenced in a study of cytomegalovirus exposure and HLA in healthy donors. Use of 60 Vbeta and 13 Jbeta primers characterized the PCR. The data were produced by immunoSEQ multiplex PCR, yet TCRdb's version contains in-frame clones alone and is incomplete. Of 70,000 to 95,000 clones listed, over 75% are singletons. The specimen sequenced was PBMCs. These receptors all come from a man aged 18 to 30 in good health and CMV-seronegative.

The chain carries TRBV7-3 and TRBJ2-5, with 10 bases aligning to TRBD1. The V gene's germline CDR1 is SGHTA and CDR2 FQGTGA. The V gene end was trimmed by 4 bases and the J gene end by 6 bases; junction bases not matched to a gene: 2. CDR3 length equals 13 residues. CDR3 nucleotide sequence: TGTGCCAGCAGCTCGGACAGGGGGAAGACCCAGTACTTC. This translates into CASSSDRGKTQYF. Drawing the rest from reference TRBV7-3 and TRBJ2-5, the complete variable domain is GAGVSQTPSNKVTEKGKYVELRCDPISGHTALYWYRQSLGQGPEFLIYFQGTGAADDSGLPNDRFFAVRPEGSVSTLKIQRTERGDSAVYLCASSSDRGKTQYFGPGTRLLVL.

As for this clone: Other DNA sequences within the sample encode an identical CDR3. The chain links TRBV5-1 to TRBJ1-1, with 8 bases aligning to TRBD1. CDR1 and CDR2 (germline): SGHRS, YFSETQ. The trim removed 2 bases at V and 5 bases at J, leaving 5 bases unmatched. The CDR3 has 14 residues. The CDR3 is CASSFGQGRTEAFF. CDR3 coding DNA: TGCGCCAGCAGCTTCGGACAGGGACGGACTGAAGCTTTCTTT.

V gene TRBV6-5 combines with J gene TRBJ2-3; TRBD1 is a possible D gene (6 bases). Germline loops: CDR1 MNHEY, CDR2 SVGAGI. V lost 0 bases to trimming and J lost 4 bases, with 14 bases between them. The CDR3 has 16 residues. CDR3 residues: CASSYSIITGPDTQYF. The CDR3 DNA is TGTGCCAGCAGTTACTCGATTATCACAGGGCCAGATACGCAGTATTTT.

The CDR3 protein is CASSLQGGKTQYF. The DNA of the CDR3 is TGTGCCAGCAGCTTACAGGGCGGAAAGACCCAGTACTTC. The V and J genes are TRBV13 and TRBJ2-5; weak D call: TRBD1 (5 bases). V lost 2 bases to trimming and J lost 6 bases, with 10 bases between them. The CDR3 has 13 amino acids. Germline CDR1 is PRHDT and CDR2 is FYEKMQ (reference sequence).

V usage is TRBV18 and J usage is TRBJ1-1; 7 bases map to TRBD1. V was clipped by 1 base and J by 5 bases; unmatched bases: 7. The CDR3 has 15 residues. The V gene's germline CDR1 is KGHSH and CDR2 LQKENI. CDR3 protein: CASSPQGGVGTEAFF. DNA of the CDR3: TGTGCCAGCTCACCACAAGGGGGCGTGGGTACTGAAGCTTTCTTT.

J is TRBJ2-7 and V is TRBV2; maybe TRBD1 (6 bases). CDR1 and CDR2 from the germline V gene are SNHLY and FYNNEI. V lost 4 bases and J 2 bases, leaving 9 bases between the germline ends. The CDR3 extends over 13 amino acids. The CDR3, as DNA: TGTGCCAGCAGTGTGGGACAAACCTACGAGCAGTACTTC. Its protein product is CASSVGQTYEQYF.

This chain links TRBV27 with TRBJ2-6, with D possibly being TRBD1 (6 bases). Germline V lookup: CDR1 MNHEY, CDR2 SMNVEV (reference sequence). Trimming cost V 7 bases and J 3 bases, with 10 bases left between them. The CDR3 is 14 residues long. CDR3 nucleotides: TGTGCCAGCACAGACAGGCGTGGGGCCAACGTCCTGACTTTC. It encodes CASTDRRGANVLTF.

This clone showed up just a few times. The V gene is TRBV9, the J gene TRBJ2-2; 7 bases line up with TRBD1. This CDR3 contains 16 residues. J lost 0 bases, V lost 8 bases, and 10 bases had no gene match. Per germline, CDR1 SGDLS and CDR2 YYNGEE. CDR3 region: CASGRRQGANTGELFF. In DNA, the CDR3 is TGTGCCAGTGGGCGTAGACAGGGAGCGAACACCGGGGAGCTGTTTTTT.

J is TRBJ1-2 and V is TRBV6-5, with D possibly being TRBD1 (5 bases). The CDR3 has 14 residues. CDR1 and CDR2 from the germline V gene are MNHEY and SVGAGI. V dropped 6 bases and J dropped 2 bases, with 13 bases sitting between them. The CDR3 here is CASSPQGANYGYTF. CDR3 DNA: TGTGCCAGCAGCCCACAAGGGGCAAACTATGGCTACACCTTC.

This clone was counted a single time. The V gene is TRBV18, the J gene TRBJ2-7; 7 nucleotides agree with TRBD1. This CDR3 contains 13 residues. V shed 3 bases and J 4 bases; nucleotides not matched to a gene: 3. CDR1 is KGHSH and CDR2 is LQKENI in the germline V gene. CDR3 in amino acids: CASSPDRAYEQYF. The DNA for the CDR3 is TGTGCCAGCTCACCCGACAGGGCGTACGAGCAGTACTTC.

The J gene is TRBJ1-5, the V gene TRBV6-6, with a weak D call TRBD1 (5 bases). The V and J ends lost 9 bases and 3 bases respectively, with 9 bases between them. This CDR3 is built from 12 residues. Germline assignment: CDR1 MNHNY and CDR2 SVGAGI (reference sequence). The CDR3 nucleotides are TGTGCCAGTGGCAGGGACAATCAGCCCCAGCATTTT. As protein: CASGRDNQPQHF.

V usage is TRBV2 and J usage is TRBJ2-2, with D uncertain. Germline V gives CDR1 SNHLY, CDR2 FYNNEI. Trimming removed 4 bases from V and 1 base from J, with 7 bases in between. This CDR3 region has 14 residues. The CDR3 DNA sequence: TGTGCCAGCAGTGGGTACAGGAACACCGGGGAGCTGTTTTTT. Translating gives CASSGYRNTGELFF.

This chain links TRBV5-6 with TRBJ2-3; a weak D match, TRBD2 (5 bases). The ends were cut back, 3 bases at V and 2 bases at J, with 7 bases in the middle. This CDR3 is built from 13 residues. Germline V gives CDR1 SGHDT, CDR2 YYEEEE. As DNA, the CDR3 is TGTGCCAGCAGCTCCGGGATCACAGATACGCAGTATTTT. Encoded protein: CASSSGITDTQYF.

This chain links TRBV4-1 with TRBJ2-5; TRBD2 agrees at 13 bases. The J segment lost 4 bases and the V segment lost 6 bases, leaving 11 bases of the junction unmatched. CDR1 MGHRA and CDR2 YSYEKL come from the germline V gene. CDR3 length equals 17 residues. The chain's CDR3 is CASRSGGLAGKSETQYF. CDR3 sequence (DNA): TGCGCCAGCAGGAGCGGGGGACTAGCGGGGAAGTCAGAGACCCAGTACTTC.